A single T cell receptor (beta chain) is shown here with its context. The antigen remains undetermined. The authors produced TCR alpha and TCR beta cDNA libraries with sample barcodes and UMIs by 5'RACE using constant-segment primers. TCRdb processed the 5' RACE reads anew with MiXCR; each CDR3 protein has one entry. Of tens of thousands of distinct CDR3 sequences listed, 10% to 15% are singletons. The data are from a study of T-cell memory formation after mild COVID-19. General study findings and limits: CD4+ contracting clones lay mainly in CM and EM, CD8+ ones in EMRA.

Germline-derived CDR1 and CDR2 are MNHEY and SMNVEV (reference sequence). Trimming cost V 5 bases and J 2 bases; bases outside gene matches: 7. There are 16 residues in the CDR3. The chain has TRBV27 and TRBJ1-5; 9 bases fit TRBD1. Sequenced sample: PBMCs or a T cell subset sorted from them (not recorded which). The clonotype originates from an adult woman who had mild COVID-19 (a few samples of this study predate the infection). Cell type and time point are not known. The CDR3 DNA sequence: TGTGCCAGCAGTATGGGACAGGGACTAGGCAATCAGCCCCAGCATTTT. It yields the protein CASSMGQGLGNQPQHF.